The clone carrying this TCR beta chain came up a few times. Its specificity is not known. Time point: week 35, safety follow-up. Every vaccine dose comprised 300 ug of mutant IDH1 20-mer peptide plus topical imiquimod. There were new WHO grade 3 or 4 astrocytomas in the donors, and these were IDH1-mutant and ATRX-lost. In germline, CDR1 is LNHDA, CDR2 SQIVND (reference sequence). V shed 4 bases and J 0 bases; nucleotides not matched to a gene: 5. This CDR3 has 16 amino acids. This sample is drawn from a study of a mutant IDH1 vaccine in newly diagnosed glioma. Background on the study: Patients got radiotherapy, temozolomide, or both beforehand, and most got both.

Only in-frame clones appear in the TCRdb table, and some are missing; sequencing was by immunoSEQ multiplex PCR. The repertoire holds about 54,000 clones, with approximately 80% as singletons. The receptor comes from a woman aged 18-29 years with glioma. The material was PBMCs, obtained from a glioma patient whose treatment included an IDH1 peptide vaccine. The V and J genes are TRBV19 and TRBJ1-3; 8 nucleotides align to TRBD1. The DNA of the CDR3 is TGTGCCAGTAGTACTGGGACAGGCCTCTCTGGAAACACCATATATTTT. It encodes CASSTGTGLSGNTIYF.